This T cell receptor beta chain was sequenced for a study of cytomegalovirus exposure and HLA in healthy donors (dated by TCRdb to the late 2010s). Notes on the research overall: According to a later analysis, the 120 or so validation repertoires were produced on the same platform as the 680 or so repertoires of the first cohort. The aim of the study was to test whether cataloging public T cell receptors could identify signatures of past pathogen exposure. Along with the approximately 700-subject first cohort, a separate validation cohort of about 110 different subjects was used. To predict cytomegalovirus infection status, the study brought together high-throughput TCR immunosequencing, statistical association of individual TCRs with disease status, and machine learning.

Library preparation used the immunoSEQ multiplex PCR assay. In the original analysis: A statistical classification framework was built to diagnose cytomegalovirus status from the catalog of TCR beta chain sequences. TCRdb took over this immuneACCESS table, retaining in-frame rearrangements with V and J assigned. Such tables are incomplete; in checked studies, under half of the missing clones stem from an unresolved V gene, and the remainder is unexplained. That table is the source of V, J and clone size, and D and trimming were worked out from the DNA. Across this sample there are 68,000 or so clones, with 91% seen only once. The ten largest clones take up around 3% of the sample. V is trimmed back by 4 bases and J by 2 bases, and the junction contains 8 bases that no gene match accounts for. Via the germline V gene, CDR1 is SGDLS and CDR2 YYNGEE. From its cysteine to its phenylalanine, the CDR3 spans 16 amino acids. The retained sequence is limited to the CDR3, 48 bases, with the frame set at the first base.

Of note for this clone: The antigen it recognizes is unknown. Nothing much larger sits one base from this clone, and base qualities are not available.

Donors formed part of the validation cohort, which comprised 95 to 150 subjects and was distinct from the first cohort of 666 subjects. On the study overall, not on this receptor specifically: In a later analysis, TCRs clustered in the first cohort were found to also tend to co-occur in the roughly 120 validation repertoires, with about 94% of cluster scores above 0. A few of the identified cytomegalovirus-associated TCR beta chains were confirmed in vitro to be specific for cytomegalovirus antigens. The study gave a list of about 170 TCR beta chains associated with cytomegalovirus. The classifier was reported to diagnose cytomegalovirus status with high specificity and sensitivity in both the original cohort and the validation cohort. All 120 or so repertoires were used to score co-occurrence in the validation cohort in a later analysis, because that analysis had no HLA typing for the cohort. Across donors, most TCR sequences were observed very rarely, whereas some public TCRs were present in many individuals. It was suggested by the authors that the approach could potentially be generalized to other disease states and immunological phenotypes.

Here the chain combines TRBV9 and TRBJ2-1; 8 middle bases align to TRBD2. This receptor was taken from a man between 18 and 35 years old in good health and CMV-seronegative. Sequencing was performed on PBMCs. The sequenced DNA is TGTGCCAGCAGCTCAATAGCGGGAAACCCCTACAATGAGCAGTTCTTC. Its translation is CASSSIAGNPYNEQFF.